Following are 9 T cell receptor beta chains from one sample sequenced in a study of cytomegalovirus exposure and HLA in healthy donors. Researchers ran the PCR with 60 Vbeta and 13 Jbeta primers. Profiling relied on immunoSEQ multiplex PCR, and the TCRdb table lists in-frame clones only, not all of them. The profile shows about 160,000 clones, around four fifths of them singletons. The sample consisted of PBMCs. The receptors here all came from a man in his fifties or sixties in good health and CMV-seropositive.

The chain links TRBV5-1 to TRBJ1-1, with TRBD1 matching 7 bases. The CDR3 length is 14 residues. CDR1 is SGHRS and CDR2 is YFSETQ in the germline V gene. V gave up 4 bases and J gave up 5 bases; unmatched junction bases: 8. The CDR3, as DNA: TGCGCCAGCAGCCCCCAAGGGGGCGCGACTGAAGCTTTCTTT. It is translated as CASSPQGGATEAFF.

The V gene is TRBV5-1, the J gene TRBJ1-2; 7 nucleotides match TRBD1. The germline V gene has CDR1 SGHRS and CDR2 YFSETQ. This CDR3 region has 16 residues. J was trimmed by 7 bases and V by 4 bases; bases with no gene match: 16. Here the CDR3 reads CASSPGTVVAIRGYTF. The CDR3 nucleotides are TGCGCCAGCAGCCCCGGGACAGTCGTGGCGATCCGTGGCTACACCTTC.

CDR3 sequence: CAWSVLGAGGQETQYF. The CDR3 nucleotides read TGTGCCTGGAGTGTTCTGGGAGCGGGGGGCCAAGAGACCCAGTACTTC. The chain carries TRBV30 and TRBJ2-5; TRBD2 matches 9 bases. Germline trimming cut 0 bases from V and 1 base from J; bases unmatched to any gene: 6. Germline assignment: CDR1 GTSNPN and CDR2 SVGIG (reference sequence). There are 16 residues in the CDR3.

This rearrangement joins TRBV28 to TRBJ2-7, with D perhaps matching TRBD1 (5 bases). Per germline, CDR1 MDHEN and CDR2 SYDVKM. The germline V and J ends were trimmed by 4 bases and 2 bases, with 9 bases remaining between them. CDR3 length equals 13 residues. The CDR3 loop reads CASSSGSPYEQYF. The CDR3 DNA sequence: TGTGCCAGCAGTTCAGGGTCTCCCTACGAGCAGTACTTC.

The rearrangement joins TRBV6-5 to TRBJ1-2, with D possibly matching TRBD1 (5 bases). Germline CDR1 and CDR2: MNHEY and SVGAGI. The ends were cut back, 2 bases at V and 4 bases at J, with 8 bases in the middle. This CDR3 has 13 amino acids. The chain's CDR3 is CASSYRTGYGYTF. The CDR3 bases are TGTGCCAGCAGTTACCGTACAGGCTATGGCTACACCTTC.

The genes are TRBV7-8 and TRBJ2-7; 8 positions match TRBD1. The CDR3 runs to 16 residues. CDR1 is SGHVS and CDR2 is FQNEAQ in the germline V gene. Losses at the gene ends were 0 bases for V and 4 bases for J; bases not matched to a gene: 8. The CDR3 loop is CASSLALGTGYYEQYF. Here the CDR3 DNA reads TGTGCCAGCAGCTTAGCGCTGGGGACAGGTTATTACGAGCAGTACTTC.

The genes are TRBV15 and TRBJ2-1; the D is unclear. In germline, CDR1 is LNHNV, CDR2 YYDKDF (reference sequence). The CDR3 consists of 15 residues. V lost 0 bases and J 6 bases, leaving 12 bases between the germline ends. The CDR3 loop reads CATSRDRGLSNEQFF. The CDR3 DNA sequence: TGTGCCACCAGCAGAGATCGAGGTTTGAGCAATGAGCAGTTCTTC. Full variable domain (missing parts from reference TRBV15 and TRBJ2-1): DAMVIQNPRYQVTQFGKPVTLSCSQTLNHNVMYWYQQKSSQAPKLLFHYYDKDFNNEADTPDNFQSRRPNTSFCFLDIRSPGLGDTAMYLCATSRDRGLSNEQFFGPGTRLTVL.

The chain links TRBV6-1 to TRBJ2-7; 10 bases fit TRBD2. Germline V lookup: CDR1 MNHNS, CDR2 SASEGT. V was pared by 4 bases and J by 4 bases, with 7 bases of the junction left unmatched. This CDR3 is 15 amino acids long. The CDR3 coding sequence is TGTGCCAGCAGTGGATCAGCGGGAGGGCCGTACGAGCAGTACTTC. Its translation is CASSGSAGGPYEQYF.

The chain couples TRBV29-1 to TRBJ1-2, with 8 bases fitting TRBD1. Germline V gene sequence: CDR1 SQVTM, CDR2 ANQGSEA. The CDR3 covers 15 residues. Trimming cost V 8 bases and J 4 bases; bases outside gene matches: 15. The CDR3 spells CSTDKTGVNGYGYTF. The CDR3 nucleotides are TGCAGCACAGACAAGACAGGGGTAAATGGCTATGGCTACACCTTC.